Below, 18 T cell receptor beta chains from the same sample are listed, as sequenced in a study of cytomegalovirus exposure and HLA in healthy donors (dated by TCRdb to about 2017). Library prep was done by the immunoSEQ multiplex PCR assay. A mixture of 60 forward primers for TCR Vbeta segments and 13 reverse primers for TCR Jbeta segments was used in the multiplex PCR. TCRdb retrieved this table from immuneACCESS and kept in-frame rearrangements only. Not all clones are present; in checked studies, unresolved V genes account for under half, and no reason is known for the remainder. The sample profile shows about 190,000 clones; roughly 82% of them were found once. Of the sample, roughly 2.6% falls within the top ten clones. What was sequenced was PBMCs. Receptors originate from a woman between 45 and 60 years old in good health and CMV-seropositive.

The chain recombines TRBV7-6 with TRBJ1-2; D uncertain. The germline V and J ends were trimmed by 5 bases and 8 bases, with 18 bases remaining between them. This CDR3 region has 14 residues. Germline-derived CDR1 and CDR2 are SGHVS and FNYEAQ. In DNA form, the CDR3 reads TGTGCCAGCAGCCCACGTCGGGAGGCGGGCGGCTACACCTTC. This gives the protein CASSPRREAGGYTF.

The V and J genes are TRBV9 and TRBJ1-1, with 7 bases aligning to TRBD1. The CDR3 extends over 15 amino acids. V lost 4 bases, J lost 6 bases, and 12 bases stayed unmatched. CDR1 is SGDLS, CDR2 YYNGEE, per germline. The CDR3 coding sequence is TGTGCCAGCAGCCTAGCGGACAGGCTGCCTGCTGAAGCTTTCTTT. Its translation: CASSLADRLPAEAFF.

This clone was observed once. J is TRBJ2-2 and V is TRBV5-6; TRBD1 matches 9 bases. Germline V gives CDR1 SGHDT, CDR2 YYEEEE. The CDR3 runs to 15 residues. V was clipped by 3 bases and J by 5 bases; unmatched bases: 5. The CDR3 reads CASSSGQGPTGELFF. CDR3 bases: TGTGCCAGCAGCTCCGGACAGGGGCCGACCGGGGAGCTGTTTTTT.

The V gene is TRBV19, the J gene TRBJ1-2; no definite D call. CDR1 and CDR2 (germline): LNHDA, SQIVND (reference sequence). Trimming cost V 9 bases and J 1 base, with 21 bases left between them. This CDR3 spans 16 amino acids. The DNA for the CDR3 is TGTGCCAGCGCAGGACCCCGAGGGCTGCTTAACTATGGCTACACCTTC. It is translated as CASAGPRGLLNYGYTF.

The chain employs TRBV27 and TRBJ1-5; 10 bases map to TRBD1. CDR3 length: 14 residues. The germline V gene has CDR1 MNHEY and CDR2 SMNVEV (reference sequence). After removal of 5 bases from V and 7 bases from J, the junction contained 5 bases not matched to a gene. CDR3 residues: CASSSGTGVQPQHF. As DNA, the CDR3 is TGTGCCAGCAGTAGCGGGACAGGGGTGCAGCCCCAGCATTTT.

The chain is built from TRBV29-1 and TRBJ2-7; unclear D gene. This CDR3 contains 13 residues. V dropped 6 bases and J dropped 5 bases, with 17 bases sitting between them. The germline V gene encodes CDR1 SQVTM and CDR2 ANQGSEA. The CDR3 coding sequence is TGCAGCGTCGCACTCCTAGGAGTAAACGAGCAGTACTTC. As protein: CSVALLGVNEQYF.

CDR3 protein: CASSPTGTITYEQYF. The CDR3 nucleotides are TGTGCCAGTAGTCCCACCGGGACAATTACCTACGAGCAGTACTTC. This chain uses TRBV19 with TRBJ2-7, with D perhaps matching TRBD1 (6 bases). This CDR3 spans 15 amino acids. Germline values: CDR1 LNHDA, CDR2 SQIVND (reference sequence). Trimming pared 5 bases from V and 2 bases from J, leaving 16 bases between.

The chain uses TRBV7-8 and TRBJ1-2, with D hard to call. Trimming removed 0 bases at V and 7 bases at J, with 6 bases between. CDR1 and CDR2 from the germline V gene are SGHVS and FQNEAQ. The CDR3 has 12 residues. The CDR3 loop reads CASSLAQVGYTF. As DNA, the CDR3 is TGTGCCAGCAGCTTAGCCCAGGTTGGCTACACCTTC.

The CDR3 nucleotides read TGTGCCAGCAGCGTCGCGGAGTACCAAGAGACCCAGTACTTC. Translation: CASSVAEYQETQYF. The V and J genes are TRBV9 and TRBJ2-5; no clear D. CDR1 is SGDLS and CDR2 is YYNGEE in the germline V gene. Trimming removed 2 bases from V and 0 bases from J, with 8 bases in between. The CDR3 is 14 amino acids.

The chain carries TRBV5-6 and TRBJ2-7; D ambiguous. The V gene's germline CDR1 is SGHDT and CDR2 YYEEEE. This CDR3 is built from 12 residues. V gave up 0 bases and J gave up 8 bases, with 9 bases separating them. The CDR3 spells CASSLGAGKQYF. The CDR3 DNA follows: TGTGCCAGCAGCTTGGGGGCCGGCAAGCAGTACTTC.

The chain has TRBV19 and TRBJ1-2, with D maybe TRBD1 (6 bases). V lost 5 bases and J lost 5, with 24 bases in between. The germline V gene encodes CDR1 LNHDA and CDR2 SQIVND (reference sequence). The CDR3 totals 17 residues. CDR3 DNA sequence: TGTGCCAGTAGTCCCATCGGGGGGGGCCGAAAACTTTATGGCTACACCTTC. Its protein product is CASSPIGGGRKLYGYTF. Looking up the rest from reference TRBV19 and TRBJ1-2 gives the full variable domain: DGGITQSPKYLFRKEGQNVTLSCEQNLNHDAMYWYRQDPGQGLRLIYYSQIVNDFQKGDIAEGYSVSREKKESFPLTVTSAQKNPTAFYLCASSPIGGGRKLYGYTFGSGTRLTVV.

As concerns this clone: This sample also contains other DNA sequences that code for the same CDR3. CDR3 residues: CASSLGQGREQYF. In nucleotides, the CDR3 is TGTGCCAGCAGCTTGGGACAGGGTAGGGAGCAGTACTTC. The gene calls are TRBV11-3 and TRBJ2-7, with TRBD1 identical over 9 bases. J gave up 7 bases and V 3 bases, and 4 bases lay outside the gene matches. The CDR3 spans 13 residues. Per the germline V gene, CDR1 is SGHNT and CDR2 is YENEEA.

CDR3 sequence (DNA): TGTGCCAGCAGCCCGCGGTCTGCCTACGAGCAGTACTTC. As protein: CASSPRSAYEQYF. This chain connects TRBV11-2 to TRBJ2-7, with D hard to call. Germline lookup yields CDR1 SGHAT and CDR2 FQNNGV. The CDR3 contains 13 residues. V lost 5 bases and J 2 bases, leaving 10 bases between the germline ends.

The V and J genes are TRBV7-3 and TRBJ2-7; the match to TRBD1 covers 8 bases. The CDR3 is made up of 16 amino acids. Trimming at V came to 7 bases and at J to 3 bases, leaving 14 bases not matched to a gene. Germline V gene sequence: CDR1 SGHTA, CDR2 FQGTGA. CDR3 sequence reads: CASTAPGDRGDYEQYF. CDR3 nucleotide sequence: TGTGCCAGCACCGCCCCGGGCGACAGGGGAGACTACGAGCAGTACTTC.

Here the CDR3 reads CASSRPGTVNEKLFF. CDR3 in DNA: TGTGCCAGCAGCCGACCGGGGACAGTTAATGAAAAACTGTTTTTT. J is TRBJ1-4 and V is TRBV5-4, with 7 nucleotides matching TRBD1. The ends lost 4 bases at V and 4 bases at J; junction bases unmatched: 7. This CDR3 comprises 15 residues. Germline V gene lookup returns CDR1 SGHNT and CDR2 YYREEE (reference sequence).

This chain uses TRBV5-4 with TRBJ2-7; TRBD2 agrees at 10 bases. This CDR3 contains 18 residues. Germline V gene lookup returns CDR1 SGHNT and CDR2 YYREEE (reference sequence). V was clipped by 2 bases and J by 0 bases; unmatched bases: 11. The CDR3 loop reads CASSLGSSGGPSSYEQYF. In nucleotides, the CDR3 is TGTGCCAGCAGCTTAGGTTCTAGCGGGGGCCCAAGCTCCTACGAGCAGTACTTC.

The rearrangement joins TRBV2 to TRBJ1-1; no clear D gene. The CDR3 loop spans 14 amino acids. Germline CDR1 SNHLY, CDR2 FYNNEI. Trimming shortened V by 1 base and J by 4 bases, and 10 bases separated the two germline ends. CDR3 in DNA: TGTGCCAGCAGTGAAGGTCGGGGTTTCACTGAAGCTTTCTTT. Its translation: CASSEGRGFTEAFF.

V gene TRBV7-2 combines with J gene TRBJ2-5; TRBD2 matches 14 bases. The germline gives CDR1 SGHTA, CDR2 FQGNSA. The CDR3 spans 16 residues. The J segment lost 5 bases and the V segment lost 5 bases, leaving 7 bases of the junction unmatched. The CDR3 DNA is TGTGCCAGCAGCCAGACTAGCGGGGGGGCAAGGGAGACCCAGTACTTC. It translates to CASSQTSGGARETQYF.